These 24 T cell receptor beta chains originate from one sample sequenced in a study of blood T cell repertoires in COVID-19. The data were produced by immunoSEQ multiplex PCR, yet TCRdb's version contains in-frame clones alone and is incomplete. This sample has about 360,000 clones, with approximately 86% found just once. Sequences were obtained from peripheral blood. All receptors derive from a woman between 55 and 75 years old with COVID-19, enrolled during active disease.

The V gene is TRBV12-3 or TRBV12-4, the J gene TRBJ1-1; D uncertain. This CDR3 is built from 10 residues. Trimming left V 8 bases short and J 7 bases short, with 8 bases between. Here the CDR3 DNA reads TGTGCCAGCGGCGGTTTTGAAGCTTTCTTT. As protein: CASGGFEAFF.

This clone was seen only once. The chain joins TRBV16 to TRBJ1-1, with D possibly being TRBD1 (5 bases). Germline CDR1 and CDR2: KGHSY and FQNENV. The ends were cut back, 0 bases at V and 10 bases at J, with 12 bases in the middle. The CDR3 is made up of 13 amino acids. CDR3 residues: CASSQSGGKRAFF. Written as DNA, the CDR3 is TGTGCCAGCAGCCAATCGGGGGGGAAGAGAGCTTTCTTT.

The chain carries TRBV19 and TRBJ1-1; D perhaps matches TRBD1 (6 bases). Between the trimmed V and J ends, which lost 3 bases and 7 bases, there was a span of 24 bases. Germline V gene sequence: CDR1 LNHDA, CDR2 SQIVND (reference sequence). The CDR3 covers 17 residues. The CDR3 DNA is TGTGCCAGTAGTATTAGCCAGAGACAGGCGCAAAGAGTTGAAGCTTTCTTT. Protein product: CASSISQRQAQRVEAFF.

This clone was counted between two and nine times. This rearrangement joins TRBV19 to TRBJ2-3; 11 nucleotides line up with TRBD2. V gave up 5 bases and J gave up 4 bases; unmatched junction bases: 17. The CDR3 consists of 19 residues. CDR1 and CDR2 from the germline V gene are LNHDA and SQIVND (reference sequence). CDR3 coding DNA: TGTGCCAGTAGTGCGACTAGCGGGGAATGGTTGACCCCCCCAGATACGCAGTATTTT. As protein: CASSATSGEWLTPPDTQYF. The entire variable domain, with the rest obtained from reference TRBV19 and TRBJ2-3, is as follows: DGGITQSPKYLFRKEGQNVTLSCEQNLNHDAMYWYRQDPGQGLRLIYYSQIVNDFQKGDIAEGYSVSREKKESFPLTVTSAQKNPTAFYLCASSATSGEWLTPPDTQYFGPGTRLTVL.

The chain links TRBV14 to TRBJ1-2, with D possibly being TRBD1 (6 bases). Trimming shortened V by 3 bases and J by 8 bases, and 19 bases separated the two germline ends. Germline CDR1 SGHDN, CDR2 FVKESK. This CDR3 is 15 amino acids long. The CDR3 sequence: CASSHTRQVPRGYTF. Written as DNA, the CDR3 is TGTGCCAGCAGCCATACAAGACAGGTGCCCCGCGGCTACACCTTC.

In its sample, this clone was seen once. The chain uses TRBV15 and TRBJ2-7; 8 positions match TRBD1. From germline, CDR1 is LNHNV and CDR2 YYDKDF (reference sequence). The trim removed 4 bases at V and 0 bases at J, leaving 8 bases unmatched. The CDR3 loop spans 16 amino acids. CDR3 amino acids: CATSKPGQGSSYEQYF. The CDR3, as DNA: TGTGCCACCAGCAAGCCCGGACAGGGAAGCTCCTACGAGCAGTACTTC.

This clone was recorded at least ten times. The V gene is TRBV9, the J gene TRBJ2-3; no reliable D call. The CDR3 totals 13 residues. The ends were cut back, 4 bases at V and 0 bases at J, with 6 bases in the middle. Germline loops: CDR1 SGDLS, CDR2 YYNGEE. Written as DNA, the CDR3 is TGTGCCAGCAGCCTGTCTAGCACAGATACGCAGTATTTT. This translates into CASSLSSTDTQYF.

The V and J genes are TRBV30 and TRBJ1-5; 8 bases fit TRBD1. Germline CDR1 and CDR2: GTSNPN and SVGIG (reference sequence). The CDR3 has 15 amino acids. J was trimmed by 3 bases and V by 1 base; bases with no gene match: 5. The CDR3 loop reads CAWSGTGTNNQPQHF. The CDR3 nucleotides are TGTGCCTGGAGTGGGACAGGGACGAACAATCAGCCCCAGCATTTT.

V and J are TRBV25-1 and TRBJ1-4, with 8 nucleotides matching TRBD1. The V gene's germline CDR1 is MGHDK and CDR2 SYGVNS. The junction had 7 bases not matched to a gene; V was cut back by 3 bases and J by 7 bases. This CDR3 comprises 15 residues. In nucleotides, the CDR3 is TGTGCCAGCAGTGACACGACAGGGGCGACTGAAAAACTGTTTTTT. Its translation: CASSDTTGATEKLFF.

The chain uses TRBV3-1 (or the pseudogene TRBV3-2) and TRBJ2-1; 7 positions match TRBD2. CDR3 length equals 15 residues. V gave up 0 bases and J gave up 7 bases; unmatched junction bases: 6. Germline lookup yields CDR1 LGHDT and CDR2 YNNKEL (reference sequence). The DNA of the CDR3 is TGTGCCAGCAGCCAAGATCCTGGTAGCGGGAATGAGCAGTTCTTC. Translation: CASSQDPGSGNEQFF.

The V gene is TRBV4-1, the J gene TRBJ2-2; 9 bases align to TRBD2. CDR1 and CDR2 from the germline V gene are MGHRA and YSYEKL. This CDR3 spans 16 amino acids. Germline trimming cut 0 bases from V and 7 bases from J; bases unmatched to any gene: 6. This CDR3 is CASSQERLAGLGELFF. The DNA for the CDR3 is TGCGCCAGCAGCCAAGAAAGGCTAGCGGGGCTCGGGGAGCTGTTTTTT.

In its sample, this clone was seen once. The chain uses TRBV5-1 and TRBJ1-2, with a tentative D call TRBD1 (5 bases). There are 15 residues in the CDR3. V was clipped by 4 bases and J by 7 bases, with 20 bases between them. Germline lookup yields CDR1 SGHRS and CDR2 YFSETQ. The CDR3 sequence is CASSPGRVQGSGYTF. The CDR3 DNA follows: TGCGCCAGCAGCCCAGGGAGGGTTCAGGGTAGTGGCTACACCTTC.

The chain joins TRBV3-1 (or the pseudogene TRBV3-2) to TRBJ2-1; 7 bases are shared with TRBD1. The germline V gene has CDR1 LGHDT and CDR2 YNNKEL (reference sequence). CDR3 length equals 14 residues. V was pared by 4 bases and J by 7 bases, with 7 bases of the junction left unmatched. Here the CDR3 DNA reads TGTGCCAGCAGCCGCGCTCTACAGGGGAATGAGCAGTTCTTC. Translation gives CASSRALQGNEQFF.

The V gene is TRBV30, the J gene TRBJ1-5; D unresolved. The V gene's germline CDR1 is GTSNPN and CDR2 SVGIG (reference sequence). V was clipped by 2 bases and J by 5 bases, with 10 bases between them. This CDR3 comprises 13 residues. The CDR3 here is CAWSQGGDQPQHF. CDR3 sequence (DNA): TGTGCCTGGAGTCAAGGCGGTGATCAGCCCCAGCATTTT.

The V call is TRBV10-3, the J call TRBJ2-2; TRBD2 might be the D (5 bases). V was shortened by 9 bases and J by 7 bases, with 24 bases between the two germline ends. This CDR3 region has 16 residues. Per germline, CDR1 ENHRY and CDR2 SYGVKD. Here the CDR3 reads CAMAPRRSEESGELFF. Written as DNA, the CDR3 is TGTGCCATGGCGCCGCGGAGGTCGGAGGAAAGCGGGGAGCTGTTTTTT.

The chain employs TRBV9 and TRBJ2-2; weak D call: TRBD1 (6 bases). The CDR3 covers 16 residues. Germline values: CDR1 SGDLS, CDR2 YYNGEE. Trimming took off 0 bases at V and 6 bases at J, with 15 bases between the two ends. The CDR3 region has the DNA TGTGCCAGCAGCGTAGCAGGGGCCCCATTATCCGGGGAGCTGTTTTTT. This sequence encodes CASSVAGAPLSGELFF.

The chain carries TRBV5-8 and TRBJ2-7, with D tentatively TRBD2 (5 bases). This CDR3 has 17 residues. The germline V and J ends were trimmed by 0 bases and 2 bases, with 18 bases remaining between them. Germline CDR1 reads SGHTS; CDR2 reads YDEGEE. CDR3 bases: TGTGCCAGCAGCTTGGCCTTGGGCAGCGGATTAACCTACGAGCAGTACTTC. It specifies CASSLALGSGLTYEQYF.

The V call is TRBV5-6, the J call TRBJ1-5; D may be TRBD1 (5 bases). V was trimmed by 1 base and J by 1 base, leaving 9 bases between them. Germline V gene sequence: CDR1 SGHDT, CDR2 YYEEEE. CDR3 size: 15 residues. This chain's CDR3 is CASSLSRVSNQPQHF. The CDR3 DNA follows: TGTGCCAGCAGCTTGAGCAGGGTGAGCAATCAGCCCCAGCATTTT.

This chain uses TRBV29-1 with TRBJ2-5; D might be TRBD2 (7 bases). This CDR3 is 15 amino acids long. Germline lookup yields CDR1 SQVTM and CDR2 ANQGSEA. The V end was cut by 3 bases, the J end by 5 bases, with 19 bases between. The CDR3 protein is CSVDWGGGAEETQYF. CDR3 nucleotide sequence: TGCAGCGTTGATTGGGGAGGGGGGGCTGAGGAGACCCAGTACTTC.

This clone showed up just a few times. V is TRBV5-4 and J is TRBJ2-5; possible D gene TRBD2, 7 bases. Trimming removed 2 bases at V and 5 bases at J, with 10 bases between. The CDR3 runs 13 residues. The germline V gene encodes CDR1 SGHNT and CDR2 YYREEE (reference sequence). The CDR3 DNA sequence: TGTGCCAGCAGCTTAGGGGGAGGGGAGACCCAGTACTTC. This codes for CASSLGGGETQYF.

The CDR3 reads CASSYTSGSYEQYF. The CDR3 bases are TGTGCCAGCAGTTACACTAGCGGGTCCTACGAGCAGTACTTC. This sequence joins TRBV27 and TRBJ2-7; 9 nucleotides agree with TRBD2. Germline-derived CDR1 and CDR2 are MNHEY and SMNVEV (reference sequence). The length of the CDR3 is 14 residues. Trimming at V came to 4 bases and at J to 1 base, leaving 2 bases not matched to a gene.

The gene calls are TRBV9 and TRBJ1-2, with D hard to call. Per germline, CDR1 SGDLS and CDR2 YYNGEE. The CDR3 contains 13 residues. V lost 2 bases to trimming and J lost 0 bases, with 5 bases between them. CDR3 residues: CASSVLSNYGYTF. In DNA, the CDR3 is TGTGCCAGCAGCGTCTTGTCTAACTATGGCTACACCTTC.

The J gene is TRBJ2-3, the V gene TRBV3-1 (or the pseudogene TRBV3-2); 9 nucleotides align to TRBD1. Germline V lookup: CDR1 LGHDT, CDR2 YNNKEL (reference sequence). The CDR3 has 17 residues. Trimming at V came to 2 bases and at J to 5 bases, leaving 11 bases not matched to a gene. DNA of the CDR3: TGTGCCAGCAGCCAACAACTTGGACAGGGGCTCTTAGATACGCAGTATTTT. It is translated as CASSQQLGQGLLDTQYF.

This clone was picked up one time. The CDR3 protein is CASSSVQGSQETQYF. The CDR3 region has the DNA TGTGCCAGCAGCAGCGTACAGGGGAGCCAAGAGACCCAGTACTTC. The chain has TRBV3-1 (or the pseudogene TRBV3-2) and TRBJ2-5, with 7 nucleotides matching TRBD1. This CDR3 is 15 amino acids long. CDR1 LGHDT and CDR2 YNNKEL come from the germline V gene (reference sequence). The V and J ends lost 5 bases and 1 base, in that order; junction bases with no gene match: 7.